The 9 T cell receptor beta chains presented below share a single source sample, sequenced in a study of blood T cell repertoires in COVID-19. Here immunoSEQ multiplex PCR was the method, and the copy in TCRdb shows in-frame clones only, minus some. The table shows 110,000 to 150,000 clones, with around 87% occurring only once. The sequencing input was peripheral blood. All receptors come from a woman aged 55-70 years with active COVID-19.

The V and J genes are TRBV3-1 (or the pseudogene TRBV3-2) and TRBJ2-5; 10 nucleotides match TRBD2. J gave up 4 bases and V 7 bases, and 6 bases lay outside the gene matches. CDR3 size: 14 residues. The V gene's germline CDR1 is LGHDT and CDR2 YNNKEL (reference sequence). For the CDR3, the DNA is TGTGCCAGCATGGAAATAGCGGGAGGAGAGACCCAGTACTTC. Translated, it gives CASMEIAGGETQYF.

This chain uses TRBV18 with TRBJ2-6; D remains unclear. Germline V gene data show CDR1 as KGHSH and CDR2 as LQKENI. The CDR3 is 15 residues long. V was cut by 5 bases and J by 2 bases, with 10 bases left in between. As DNA, the CDR3 is TGTGCCAGCTCAACAACAGTGGCTGGGGCCAACGTCCTGACTTTC. Its translation is CASSTTVAGANVLTF.

The gene calls are TRBV4-1 and TRBJ2-7, with TRBD2 identical over 12 bases. V trimming: 1 base; J trimming: 7 bases; junction bases outside the gene matches: 8. The CDR3 runs to 16 residues. The germline gives CDR1 MGHRA, CDR2 YSYEKL. The CDR3, as DNA: TGCGCCAGCAGCCAAGGCCAACTAGCGGGAGGAGGTGAGCAGTACTTC. This sequence encodes CASSQGQLAGGGEQYF.

This clone showed up just once. This chain uses TRBV7-2 with TRBJ2-7; 7 nucleotides line up with TRBD2. V shed 1 base and J 9 bases; nucleotides not matched to a gene: 9. This CDR3 is 14 amino acids long. Per the germline V gene, CDR1 is SGHTA and CDR2 is FQGNSA. CDR3 sequence: CASSLVGTKNRQYF. The CDR3 DNA is TGTGCCAGCAGCTTAGTAGGGACTAAAAATAGGCAGTACTTC.

This clone was counted once. The V and J genes are TRBV30 and TRBJ2-7, with D tentatively TRBD2 (6 bases). The CDR3 runs to 13 residues. The V end lost 1 base, the J end lost 5 bases, and 12 bases lay between the germline ends. Germline-derived CDR1 and CDR2 are GTSNPN and SVGIG (reference sequence). The CDR3 region is CAWSESGVHEQYF. For the CDR3, the DNA is TGTGCCTGGAGTGAGTCGGGGGTCCACGAGCAGTACTTC. Supplemented by reference TRBV30 and TRBJ2-7, the full variable domain reads SQTIHQWPATLVQPVGSPLSLECTVEGTSNPNLYWYRQAAGRGLQLLFYSVGIGQISSEVPQNLSASRPQDRQFILSSKKLLLSDSGFYLCAWSESGVHEQYFGPGTRLTVT.

V is TRBV2 and J is TRBJ2-3; 7 bases line up with TRBD2. CDR1 is SNHLY and CDR2 is FYNNEI in the germline V gene. The V and J ends lost 1 base and 3 bases, in that order; junction bases with no gene match: 1. The CDR3 covers 14 residues. CDR3 protein: CASSEGLATDTQYF. In DNA form, the CDR3 reads TGTGCCAGCAGTGAAGGACTAGCTACAGATACGCAGTATTTT.

The chain has TRBV7-9 and TRBJ2-2; D possibly corresponds to TRBD2 (6 bases). Trimming cost V 0 bases and J 3 bases, with 14 bases left between them. CDR1 is SEHNR, CDR2 FQNEAQ, per germline (reference sequence). The CDR3 loop spans 17 amino acids. The CDR3 coding sequence is TGTGCCAGCAGCTTAGCGCGGGCGGGCGGGGACACCGGGGAGCTGTTTTTT. The encoded protein is CASSLARAGGDTGELFF.

The chain combines TRBV4-2 with TRBJ2-7, with D perhaps TRBD1 (6 bases). Germline V CDR1 and CDR2: LGHNA, YNFKEQ. The CDR3 spans 17 residues. V gave up 0 bases and J gave up 4 bases, with 19 bases separating them. As DNA, the CDR3 is TGTGCCAGCAGCCAAGATTGGAGAACCGGGACATTGTACGAGCAGTACTTC. Translation gives CASSQDWRTGTLYEQYF.

The chain is built from TRBV6-5 and TRBJ2-7; 8 bases are a match to TRBD2. The CDR3 runs 15 residues. Germline V gene data show CDR1 as MNHEY and CDR2 as SVGAGI. The J segment lost 2 bases and the V segment lost 6 bases, leaving 9 bases of the junction unmatched. The DNA for the CDR3 is TGTGCCAGCAGGCACCTGCCCGGGGGGGCCTACGAGCAGTACTTC. This sequence encodes CASRHLPGGAYEQYF.